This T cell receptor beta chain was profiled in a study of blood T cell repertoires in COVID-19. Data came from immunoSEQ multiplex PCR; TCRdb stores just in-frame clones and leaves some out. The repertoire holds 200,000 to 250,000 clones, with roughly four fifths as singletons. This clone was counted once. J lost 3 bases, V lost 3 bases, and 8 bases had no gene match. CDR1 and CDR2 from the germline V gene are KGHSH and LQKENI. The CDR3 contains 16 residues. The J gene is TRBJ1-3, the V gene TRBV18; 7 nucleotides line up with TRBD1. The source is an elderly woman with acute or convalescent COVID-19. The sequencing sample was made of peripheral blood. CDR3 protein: CASSPNRGVYGNTIYF. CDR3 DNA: TGTGCCAGCTCACCCAACAGGGGTGTTTATGGAAACACCATATATTTT.